Reported below is one T cell receptor beta chain. The table came from immunoSEQ multiplex PCR; TCRdb's copy has only in-frame clones and leaves some out. The sample has over 250,000 clones; roughly 85% are singletons. V lost 6 bases, J lost 4 bases, and 9 bases lay in between. CDR1 and CDR2 (germline): SNHLY, FYNNEI. The CDR3 is made up of 13 amino acids. This sample is part of a study of cytomegalovirus exposure and HLA in healthy donors. This clonotype was obtained from a woman aged 18 to 35 in good health and CMV-seronegative. The sample taken for sequencing was PBMCs. The chain has TRBV2 and TRBJ2-2; D might be TRBD1 (6 bases). The CDR3 here is CASSWDITGELFF. CDR3 DNA: TGTGCCAGCAGCTGGGACATCACCGGGGAGCTGTTTTTT.